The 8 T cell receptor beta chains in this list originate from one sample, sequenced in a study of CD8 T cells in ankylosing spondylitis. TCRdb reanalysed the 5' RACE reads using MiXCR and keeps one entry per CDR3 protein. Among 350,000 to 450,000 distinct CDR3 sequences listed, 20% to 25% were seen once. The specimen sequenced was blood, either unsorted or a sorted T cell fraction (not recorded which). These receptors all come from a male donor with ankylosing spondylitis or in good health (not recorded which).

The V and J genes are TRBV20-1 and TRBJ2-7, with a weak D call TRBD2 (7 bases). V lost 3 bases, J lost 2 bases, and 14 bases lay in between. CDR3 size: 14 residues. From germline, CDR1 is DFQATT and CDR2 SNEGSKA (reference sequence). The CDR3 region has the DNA TGCAGTGCTAGTGGTTGGGGGGGCGCCTACGAGCAGTACTTC. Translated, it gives CSASGWGGAYEQYF.

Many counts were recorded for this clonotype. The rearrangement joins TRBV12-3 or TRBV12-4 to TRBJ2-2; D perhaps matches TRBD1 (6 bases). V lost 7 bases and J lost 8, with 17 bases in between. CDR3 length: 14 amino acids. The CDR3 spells CASTPGHRGGELFF. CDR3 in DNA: TGTGCCAGCACCCCGGGACATAGGGGTGGGGAGCTGTTTTTT.

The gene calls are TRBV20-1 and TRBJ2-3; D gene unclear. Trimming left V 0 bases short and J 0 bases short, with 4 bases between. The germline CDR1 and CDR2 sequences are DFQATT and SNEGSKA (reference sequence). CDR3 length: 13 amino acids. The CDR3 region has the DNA TGCAGTGCTAGAGATTGGAGCACAGATACGCAGTATTTT. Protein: CSARDWSTDTQYF.

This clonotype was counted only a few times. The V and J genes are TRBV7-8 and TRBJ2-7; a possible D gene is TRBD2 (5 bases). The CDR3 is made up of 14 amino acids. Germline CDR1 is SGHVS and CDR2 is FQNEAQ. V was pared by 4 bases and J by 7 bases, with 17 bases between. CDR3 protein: CASSSGIGEREQYF. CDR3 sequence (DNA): TGTGCCAGCAGCTCGGGGATAGGTGAGAGGGAGCAGTACTTC. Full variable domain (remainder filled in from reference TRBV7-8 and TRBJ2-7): GAGVSQSPRYKVAKRGQDVALRCDPISGHVSLFWYQQALGQGPEFLTYFQNEAQLDKSGLPSDRFFAERPEGSVSTLKIQRTQQEDSAVYLCASSSGIGEREQYFGPGTRLTVT.

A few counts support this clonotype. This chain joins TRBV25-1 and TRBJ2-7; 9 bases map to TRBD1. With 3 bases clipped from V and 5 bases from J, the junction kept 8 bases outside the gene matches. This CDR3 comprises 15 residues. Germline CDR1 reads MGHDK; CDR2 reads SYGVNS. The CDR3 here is CASSDLTGGFNEQYF. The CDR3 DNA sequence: TGTGCCAGCAGTGATTTGACAGGGGGATTCAACGAGCAGTACTTC.

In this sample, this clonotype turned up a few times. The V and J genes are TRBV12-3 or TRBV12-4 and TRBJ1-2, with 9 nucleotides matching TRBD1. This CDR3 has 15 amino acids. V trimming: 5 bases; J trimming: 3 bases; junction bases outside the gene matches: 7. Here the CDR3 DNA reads TGTGCCAGCAGTAATCCAACAGGGGGCCACTATGGCTACACCTTC. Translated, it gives CASSNPTGGHYGYTF.

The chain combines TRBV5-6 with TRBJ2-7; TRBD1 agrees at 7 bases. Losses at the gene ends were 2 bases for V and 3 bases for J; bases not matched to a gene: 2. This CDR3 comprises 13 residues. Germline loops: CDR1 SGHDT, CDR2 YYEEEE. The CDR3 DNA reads TGTGCCAGCAGCTTCAGACAGGGCTACGAGCAGTACTTC. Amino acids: CASSFRQGYEQYF.

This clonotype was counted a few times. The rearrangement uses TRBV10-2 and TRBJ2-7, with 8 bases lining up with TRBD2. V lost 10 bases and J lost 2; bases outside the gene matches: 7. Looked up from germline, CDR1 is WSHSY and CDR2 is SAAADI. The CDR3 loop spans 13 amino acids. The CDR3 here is CATSGAGAYEQYF. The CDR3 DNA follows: TGCGCCACCAGCGGAGCGGGGGCCTACGAGCAGTACTTC.